This entry concerns a single T cell receptor beta chain. CDR1 is SGHRS and CDR2 is YFSETQ in the germline V gene. With 5 bases removed from V and 4 bases from J, the gap between germline ends came to 16 bases. CDR3 length equals 15 residues. Clones were read by immunoSEQ multiplex PCR, and TCRdb kept only the in-frame ones, dropping some. The sample has approximately 13,000 clones, over 85% seen once; the top ten hold 3% to 4%. Noted time point: pre-treatment baseline. These data originate in a study of blood T cell dynamics during melanoma immunotherapy. This TCR came from a human donor with melanoma. The material sequenced was blood, taken from a patient treated with checkpoint blockade. This chain joins TRBV5-1 and TRBJ2-1; D unresolved. The CDR3, as DNA: TGCGCCAGCAGAGCCAGTGTGGCCCTTTACAATGAGCAGTTCTTC. This codes for CASRASVALYNEQFF.